Below are 5 T cell receptor beta chains sequenced from a single sample in a study of blood T cell repertoires in COVID-19 (dated by TCRdb to about 2020). Library preparation used the immunoSEQ multiplex PCR assay. TCRdb obtained this table from immuneACCESS and retained in-frame rearrangements with V and J assigned. These tables miss some clones; where compared with another copy, unresolved V genes account for less than half of the shortfall, and the remainder is unexplained. In this sample the table shows about 210,000 clones, around four fifths of which occur a single time. The ten top clones hold approximately 8% of the sample. Input material: peripheral blood. Receptor source: a woman between 45 and 60 years old with active or convalescent COVID-19.

CDR3 sequence reads: CATQTAATNEKLFF. The CDR3 DNA is TGTGCCACCCAGACAGCCGCAACTAATGAAAAACTGTTTTTT. The rearrangement joins TRBV14 to TRBJ1-4, with a weak D call TRBD1 (5 bases). The CDR3 loop spans 14 amino acids. Trimming cost V 10 bases and J 0 bases, with 12 bases left between them. Germline lookup yields CDR1 SGHDN and CDR2 FVKESK. Using reference TRBV14 and TRBJ1-4 for the parts outside the CDR3, the full variable domain is EAGVTQFPSHSVIEKGQTVTLRCDPISGHDNLYWYRRVMGKEIKFLLHFVKESKQDESGMPNNRFLAERTGGTYSTLKVQPAELEDSGVYFCATQTAATNEKLFFGSGTQLSVL.

The sample holds one count of this clone. The genes are TRBV7-9 and TRBJ2-6; D remains ambiguous. The germline V gene encodes CDR1 SEHNR and CDR2 FQNEAQ (reference sequence). V shed 2 bases and J shed 6 bases, with 2 bases lying between them. The CDR3 loop spans 12 amino acids. The CDR3 coding sequence is TGTGCCAGCAGCTTACTGGCCAACGTCCTGACTTTC. Amino acids: CASSLLANVLTF.

The chain uses TRBV28 and TRBJ1-2; D is ambiguous. From germline, CDR1 is MDHEN and CDR2 SYDVKM. Trimming took off 2 bases at V and 3 bases at J, with 10 bases between the two ends. CDR3 length equals 14 residues. CDR3 protein: CASSLQASYYGYTF. The CDR3 coding sequence is TGTGCCAGCAGTTTACAGGCCAGCTACTATGGCTACACCTTC.

The table lists this clone with a few counts. This sequence joins TRBV15 and TRBJ1-3; D is unclear. Trimming took 5 bases from V and 0 from J, leaving 14 bases between them. Germline CDR1 and CDR2: LNHNV and YYDKDF (reference sequence). The CDR3 spans 16 residues. CDR3 nucleotide sequence: TGTGCCACCAGCCCCCGGGGAGCCACCTCTGGAAACACCATATATTTT. This encodes CATSPRGATSGNTIYF.

The chain links TRBV5-8 to TRBJ1-5; 7 positions match TRBD1. Germline trimming cut 6 bases from V and 3 bases from J; bases unmatched to any gene: 9. The germline gives CDR1 SGHTS, CDR2 YDEGEE. The CDR3 is 15 residues long. This CDR3 reads CASTADRAHNQPQHF. Written as DNA, the CDR3 is TGTGCCAGCACCGCCGACAGGGCTCACAATCAGCCCCAGCATTTT.